These 20 T cell receptor beta chains originate from one sample sequenced in a study of T-cell reconstitution after alpha-beta-depleted transplantation in children. Researchers prepared the TCRbeta library using unique molecular identifiers, the study reports. Each CDR3 protein gets one entry after TCRdb re-called the PCR reads with MiXCR. The table has 350,000 to 400,000 distinct CDR3 sequences, about an eighth seen once. Material: PBMCs, obtained from the stem cell graft. Source of these receptors: a human donor who donated a stem cell graft to a child with Fanconi anemia.

V is TRBV20-1 and J is TRBJ2-1, with D hard to call. The CDR3 spans 19 residues. With 5 bases removed from V and 1 base from J, the gap between germline ends came to 27 bases. CDR1 DFQATT and CDR2 SNEGSKA come from the germline V gene (reference sequence). The DNA of the CDR3 is TGCAGTGCTGGTAGACCAGAGCCGATTCTAGGCAGGTCCTACAATGAGCAGTTCTTC. This encodes CSAGRPEPILGRSYNEQFF.

This rearrangement joins TRBV29-1 to TRBJ1-1; D uncertain. This CDR3 spans 13 amino acids. Germline V CDR1 and CDR2: SQVTM, ANQGSEA. V was clipped by 5 bases and J by 1 base, with 11 bases between them. The CDR3 DNA is TGCAGCGTTTATGGACGGTCGAACACTGAAGCTTTCTTT. It encodes CSVYGRSNTEAFF.

This clonotype has more than one count but fewer than ten. This chain joins TRBV7-8 and TRBJ2-7; TRBD2 matches at 8 bases. V dropped 3 bases and J dropped 7; count of bases not matched to a gene: 14. Germline CDR1 SGHVS, CDR2 FQNEAQ. The CDR3 sequence is 16 residues long. CDR3 DNA sequence: TGTGCCAGCAGCTTCCCTCGGGGGGGCAGTGTAGAAGAGCAGTACTTC. It specifies CASSFPRGGSVEEQYF.

The rearrangement links TRBV20-1 to TRBJ2-3, with TRBD2 as a possible D gene (7 bases). CDR1 and CDR2 (germline): DFQATT, SNEGSKA (reference sequence). V was trimmed by 6 bases and J by 0 bases, leaving 10 bases between them. This CDR3 region has 13 residues. The CDR3 protein is CSAGGASTDTQYF. CDR3 sequence (DNA): TGCAGTGCGGGGGGGGCAAGCACAGATACGCAGTATTTT.

This clonotype was seen ten or more times. This chain connects TRBV20-1 to TRBJ2-1, with D possibly matching TRBD2 (6 bases). Trimming cost V 3 bases and J 6 bases, with 15 bases left between them. CDR1 and CDR2 from the germline V gene are DFQATT and SNEGSKA (reference sequence). This CDR3 has 14 residues. Here the CDR3 reads CSASPSTRRNEQFF. CDR3 DNA sequence: TGCAGTGCTAGTCCCTCGACTAGGCGCAATGAGCAGTTCTTC.

This clonotype occurred a few times. The CDR3, as DNA: TGTGCCAGCAGCTGGGGGGGAGTGGATACGCAGTATTTT. It specifies CASSWGGVDTQYF. This rearrangement joins TRBV7-2 to TRBJ2-3; 7 bases align to TRBD2. Germline CDR1 SGHTA, CDR2 FQGNSA. The CDR3 has 13 residues. V gave up 4 bases and J gave up 6 bases; unmatched junction bases: 4.

This clonotype was picked up a small number of times. This chain connects TRBV7-9 to TRBJ2-1; 7 bases are shared with TRBD2. V gave up 2 bases and J gave up 10 bases; unmatched junction bases: 8. The germline V gene has CDR1 SEHNR and CDR2 FQNEAQ (reference sequence). The CDR3 has 14 amino acids. The CDR3 loop reads CASSLRGGNGEQFF. CDR3 DNA sequence: TGTGCCAGCAGCTTACGCGGGGGAAATGGAGAGCAGTTCTTC. Using reference TRBV7-9 and TRBJ2-1 for the parts outside the CDR3, the full variable domain is DTGVSQNPRHKITKRGQNVTFRCDPISEHNRLYWYRQTLGQGPEFLTYFQNEAQLEKSRLLSDRFSAERPKGSFSTLEIQRTEQGDSAMYLCASSLRGGNGEQFFGPGTRLTVL.

This clonotype was seen a handful of times. The DNA of the CDR3 is TGCAGTATCCTCCTAGCGGGGGTTGAAGAGACCCAGTACTTC. It translates to CSILLAGVEETQYF. The chain employs TRBV20-1 and TRBJ2-5; 10 bases match TRBD2. Trimming took 8 bases from V and 3 from J; bases not matched to a gene: 9. Germline V lookup: CDR1 DFQATT, CDR2 SNEGSKA (reference sequence). The CDR3 has 14 amino acids.

The DNA of the CDR3 is TGCGCCAGCAGCTTGAAGGGACAGGGCACAGATACGCAGTATTTT. Residues: CASSLKGQGTDTQYF. This chain joins TRBV5-1 and TRBJ2-3, with 8 nucleotides matching TRBD1. Germline-derived CDR1 and CDR2 are SGHRS and YFSETQ. The trim removed 1 base at V and 1 base at J, leaving 2 bases unmatched. The CDR3 has 15 amino acids. Full variable domain (remainder filled in from reference TRBV5-1 and TRBJ2-3): KAGVTQTPRYLIKTRGQQVTLSCSPISGHRSVSWYQQTPGQGLQFLFEYFSETQRNKGNFPGRFSGRQFSNSRSEMNVSTLELGDSALYLCASSLKGQGTDTQYFGPGTRLTVL.

The rearrangement joins TRBV28 to TRBJ1-2; D is uncertain. From germline, CDR1 is MDHEN and CDR2 SYDVKM. The CDR3 consists of 15 residues. Trimming took off 9 bases at V and 2 bases at J, with 19 bases between the two ends. CDR3: CASVPSRETNYGYTF. In DNA, the CDR3 is TGTGCCAGTGTACCTTCGAGGGAGACCAACTATGGCTACACCTTC.

This clonotype has a count of ten or more. The gene calls are TRBV20-1 and TRBJ2-1, with 9 nucleotides matching TRBD1. Germline V lookup: CDR1 DFQATT, CDR2 SNEGSKA (reference sequence). V lost 3 bases and J lost 8; bases outside the gene matches: 11. CDR3 size: 15 residues. The CDR3, as DNA: TGCAGTGCTAGTCCGGGACAGGGTATAATTTATGAGCAGTTCTTC. Its protein product is CSASPGQGIIYEQFF.

This clonotype has a handful of counts. This chain uses TRBV5-1 with TRBJ1-2, with D maybe TRBD1 (5 bases). The germline V gene encodes CDR1 SGHRS and CDR2 YFSETQ. The CDR3 has 14 amino acids. V was trimmed by 0 bases and J by 6 bases, leaving 12 bases between them. CDR3 bases: TGCGCCAGCAGCTTGGCCCAAGGGGTTGATGGCTACACCTTC. Translated, it gives CASSLAQGVDGYTF.

V usage is TRBV6-2 or TRBV6-3 and J usage is TRBJ1-1; 8 nucleotides align to TRBD1. V shed 5 bases and J 5 bases; nucleotides not matched to a gene: 7. Germline values: CDR1 MNHEY, CDR2 SVGEGT. This CDR3 comprises 14 residues. The CDR3 here is CASSRRDRLTEAFF. The DNA of the CDR3 is TGTGCCAGCAGTAGGAGGGACAGGTTAACTGAAGCTTTCTTT.

The chain combines TRBV7-8 with TRBJ1-2; tentative D call: TRBD1 (5 bases). The germline gives CDR1 SGHVS, CDR2 FQNEAQ. Trimming took 2 bases from V and 8 from J, leaving 15 bases between them. There are 14 residues in the CDR3. CDR3 sequence: CASSLSWVGDGYTF. The CDR3 nucleotides are TGTGCCAGCAGCTTATCTTGGGTAGGGGACGGCTACACCTTC.

This clonotype was counted only a few times. V gene TRBV24-1 combines with J gene TRBJ2-5; D may correspond to TRBD1 or TRBD2 (7 bases each). This CDR3 spans 15 amino acids. Per the germline V gene, CDR1 is KGHDR and CDR2 is SFDVKD. V gave up 5 bases and J gave up 1 base, with 13 bases separating them. Here the CDR3 reads CATSGQGEGQETQYF. The CDR3 DNA follows: TGTGCCACCAGTGGCCAGGGGGAGGGCCAAGAGACCCAGTACTTC.

There are many counts of this clonotype. This sequence joins TRBV20-1 and TRBJ2-5; D is perhaps TRBD1 or TRBD2 (7 bases each). Between the trimmed V and J ends, which lost 3 bases and 5 bases, there was a span of 22 bases. Germline V CDR1 and CDR2: DFQATT, SNEGSKA (reference sequence). CDR3 length equals 16 residues. This chain's CDR3 is CSASGTGEGARETQYF. The CDR3 nucleotides read TGCAGTGCTAGTGGAACGGGGGAGGGGGCGCGTGAGACCCAGTACTTC.

This clonotype was counted a few times. The chain has TRBV6-2 or TRBV6-3 and TRBJ2-7; 7 bases line up with TRBD2. The CDR3 covers 13 residues. The J segment lost 4 bases and the V segment lost 7 bases, leaving 7 bases of the junction unmatched. CDR1 is MNHEY and CDR2 is SVGEGT in the germline V gene. The CDR3 nucleotides are TGTGCCAGCAAAGGGGAGGGATCGTACGAGCAGTACTTC. Its translation: CASKGEGSYEQYF.

The chain recombines TRBV7-8 with TRBJ1-2; 7 bases align to TRBD1. CDR1 and CDR2 (germline): SGHVS, FQNEAQ. The CDR3 has 14 amino acids. V shed 5 bases, J shed 1 base, and the junction held 4 bases outside the gene matches. The CDR3 loop is CASSPDRVNYGYTF. CDR3 nucleotides: TGTGCCAGCAGCCCTGACAGGGTTAACTATGGCTACACCTTC.

This clonotype turned up a few times. J is TRBJ2-3 and V is TRBV4-3; D tentatively reads TRBD1 or TRBD2 (6 bases each). Germline lookup yields CDR1 LGHNA and CDR2 YSLEER. The CDR3 is made up of 16 amino acids. V dropped 0 bases and J dropped 0 bases, with 10 bases sitting between them. The CDR3 DNA reads TGCGCCAGCAGCCAAGATTACGGGGGCAGCACAGATACGCAGTATTTT. This gives the protein CASSQDYGGSTDTQYF.

CDR3 protein: CAWSVSSGYTF. The CDR3 region has the DNA TGTGCCTGGAGTGTATCGAGTGGCTACACCTTC. The chain carries TRBV30 and TRBJ1-2; D remains unclear. The CDR3 sequence is 11 residues long. Trimming took off 0 bases at V and 7 bases at J, with 6 bases between the two ends. CDR1 and CDR2 (germline): GTSNPN, SVGIG (reference sequence).